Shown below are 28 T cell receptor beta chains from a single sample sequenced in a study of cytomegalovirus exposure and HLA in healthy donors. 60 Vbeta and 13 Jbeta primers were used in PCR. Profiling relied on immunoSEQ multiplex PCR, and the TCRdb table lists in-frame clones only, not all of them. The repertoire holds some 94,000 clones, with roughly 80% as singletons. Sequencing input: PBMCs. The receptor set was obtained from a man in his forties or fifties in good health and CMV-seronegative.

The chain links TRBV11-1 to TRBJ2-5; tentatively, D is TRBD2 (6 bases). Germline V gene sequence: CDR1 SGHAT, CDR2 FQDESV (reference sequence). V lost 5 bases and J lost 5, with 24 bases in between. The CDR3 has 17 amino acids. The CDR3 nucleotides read TGTGCCAGCAGCACGTCGGTCGGGGGAGCGAAGGGTGAGACCCAGTACTTC. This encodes CASSTSVGGAKGETQYF.

DNA for the CDR3: TGTGCCAGCAGTCGTACAGGGGGCGGAGGTTATGGCTACACCTTC. Its protein product is CASSRTGGGGYGYTF. The chain carries TRBV6-5 and TRBJ1-2; TRBD1 matches at 9 bases. CDR3 length: 15 amino acids. Per germline, CDR1 MNHEY and CDR2 SVGAGI. The V segment lost 5 bases and the J segment 5 bases; nucleotides outside the gene matches: 9.

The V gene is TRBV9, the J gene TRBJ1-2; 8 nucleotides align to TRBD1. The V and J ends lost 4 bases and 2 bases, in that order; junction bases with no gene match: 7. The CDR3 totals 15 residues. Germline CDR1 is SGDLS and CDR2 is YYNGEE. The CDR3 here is CASSPGGQANYGYTF. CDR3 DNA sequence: TGTGCCAGCAGCCCGGGGGGACAGGCGAACTATGGCTACACCTTC.

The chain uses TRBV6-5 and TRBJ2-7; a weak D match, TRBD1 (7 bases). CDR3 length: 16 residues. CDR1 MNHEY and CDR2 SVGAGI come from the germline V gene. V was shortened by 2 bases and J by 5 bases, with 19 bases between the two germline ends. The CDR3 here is CASSYRPGQAGHEQYF. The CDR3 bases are TGTGCCAGCAGTTACCGACCTGGACAGGCGGGGCACGAGCAGTACTTC.

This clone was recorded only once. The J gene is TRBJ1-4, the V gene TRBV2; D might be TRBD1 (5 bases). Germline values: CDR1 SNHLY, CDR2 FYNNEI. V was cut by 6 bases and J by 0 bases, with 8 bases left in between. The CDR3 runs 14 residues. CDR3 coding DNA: TGTGCCAGCAGCCAGGGTGCAACTAATGAAAAACTGTTTTTT. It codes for CASSQGATNEKLFF. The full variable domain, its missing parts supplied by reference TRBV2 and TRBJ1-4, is EPEVTQTPSHQVTQMGQEVILRCVPISNHLYFYWYRQILGQKVEFLVSFYNNEISEKSEIFDDQFSVERPDGSNFTLKIRSTKLEDSAMYFCASSQGATNEKLFFGSGTQLSVL.

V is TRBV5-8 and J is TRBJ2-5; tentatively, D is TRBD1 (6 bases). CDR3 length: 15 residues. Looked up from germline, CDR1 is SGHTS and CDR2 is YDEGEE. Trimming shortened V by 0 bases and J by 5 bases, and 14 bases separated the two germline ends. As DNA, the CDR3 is TGTGCCAGCAGCTTGGTCAGGGGATCGTCGGAGACCCAGTACTTC. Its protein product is CASSLVRGSSETQYF.

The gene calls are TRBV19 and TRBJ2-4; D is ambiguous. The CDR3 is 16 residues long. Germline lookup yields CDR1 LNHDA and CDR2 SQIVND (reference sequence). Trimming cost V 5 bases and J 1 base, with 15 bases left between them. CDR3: CASSARLVGAKNIQYF. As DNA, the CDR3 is TGTGCCAGTAGTGCTCGTCTGGTCGGGGCCAAAAACATTCAGTACTTC.

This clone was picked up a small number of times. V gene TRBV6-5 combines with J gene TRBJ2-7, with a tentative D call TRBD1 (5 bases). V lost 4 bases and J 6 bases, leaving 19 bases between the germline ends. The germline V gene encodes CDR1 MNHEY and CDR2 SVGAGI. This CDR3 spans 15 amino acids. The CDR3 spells CASSSLAGRLVEQYF. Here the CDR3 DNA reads TGTGCCAGCAGTTCCTTGGCAGGGCGGCTGGTCGAGCAGTACTTC.

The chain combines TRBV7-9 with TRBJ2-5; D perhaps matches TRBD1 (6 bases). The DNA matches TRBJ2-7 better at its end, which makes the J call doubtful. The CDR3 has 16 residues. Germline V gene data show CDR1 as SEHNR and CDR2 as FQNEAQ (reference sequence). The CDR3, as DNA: TGTGCCAGCAGCGCAGGAAGTGGGACAAATTTCTACGAGCAGTACTTC. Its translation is CASSAGSGTNFYEQYF.

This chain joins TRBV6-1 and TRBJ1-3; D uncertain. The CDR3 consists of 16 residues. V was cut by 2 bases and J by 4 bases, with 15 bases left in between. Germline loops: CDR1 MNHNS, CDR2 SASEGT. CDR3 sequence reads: CASSETVRRGGNTIYF. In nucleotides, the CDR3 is TGTGCCAGCAGTGAAACGGTCCGTCGGGGAGGAAACACCATATATTTT.

CDR3 nucleotide sequence: TGTGCCAGCAGCGTAGATCCACGAGGGATGGACAATGAGCAGTTCTTC. Its translation is CASSVDPRGMDNEQFF. This sequence joins TRBV9 and TRBJ2-1, with a weak D call TRBD2 (5 bases). Germline lookup yields CDR1 SGDLS and CDR2 YYNGEE. V lost 0 bases, J lost 5 bases, and 15 bases lay in between. The CDR3 length is 16 residues.

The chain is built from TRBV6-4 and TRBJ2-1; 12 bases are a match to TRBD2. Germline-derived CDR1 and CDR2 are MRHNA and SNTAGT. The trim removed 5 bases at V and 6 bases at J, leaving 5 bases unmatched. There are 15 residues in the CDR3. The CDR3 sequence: CASSKLAGGLNEQFF. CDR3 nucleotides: TGTGCCAGCAGTAAACTAGCGGGGGGACTCAATGAGCAGTTCTTC.

The CDR3 coding sequence is TGTGCCAGCAGTCGAGGTGATGTGAACACTGAAGCTTTCTTT. Protein sequence: CASSRGDVNTEAFF. This rearrangement joins TRBV7-9 to TRBJ1-1; D is ambiguous. The CDR3 sequence is 14 residues long. The V gene lost 6 bases and the J gene lost 0 bases, with 11 bases spanning the gap. CDR1 is SEHNR and CDR2 is FQNEAQ in the germline V gene (reference sequence).

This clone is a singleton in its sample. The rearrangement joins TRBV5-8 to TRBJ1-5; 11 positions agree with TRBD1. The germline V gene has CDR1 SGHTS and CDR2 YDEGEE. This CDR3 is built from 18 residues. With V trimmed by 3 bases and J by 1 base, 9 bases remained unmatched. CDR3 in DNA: TGTGCCAGCAGCTCCGGGACAGGGGGTTTTGGGAGCAATCAGCCCCAGCATTTT. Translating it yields CASSSGTGGFGSNQPQHF.

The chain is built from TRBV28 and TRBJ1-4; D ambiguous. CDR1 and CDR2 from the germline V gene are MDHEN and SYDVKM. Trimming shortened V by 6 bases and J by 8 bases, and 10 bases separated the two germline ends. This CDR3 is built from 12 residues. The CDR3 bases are TGTGCCAGCAGGTCCGGGGTCGAAAAACTGTTTTTT. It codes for CASRSGVEKLFF.

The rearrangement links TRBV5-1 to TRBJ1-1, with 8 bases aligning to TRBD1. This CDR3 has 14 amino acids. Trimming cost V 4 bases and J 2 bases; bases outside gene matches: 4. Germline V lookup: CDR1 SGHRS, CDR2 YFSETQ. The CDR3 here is CASSIQGDNTEAFF. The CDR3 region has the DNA TGCGCCAGCAGCATACAGGGGGACAACACTGAAGCTTTCTTT.

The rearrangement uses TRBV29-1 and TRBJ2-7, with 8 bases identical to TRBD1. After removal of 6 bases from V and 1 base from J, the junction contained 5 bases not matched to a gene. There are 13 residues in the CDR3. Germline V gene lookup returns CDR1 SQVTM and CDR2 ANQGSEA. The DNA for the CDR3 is TGCAGCGTGGCCGGGACAGGTTCCTACGAGCAGTACTTC. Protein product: CSVAGTGSYEQYF.

The CDR3 is CASSFYGGELAKNIQYF. CDR3 DNA: TGCGCCAGCAGCTTTTACGGGGGGGAGCTAGCCAAAAACATTCAGTACTTC. The rearrangement uses TRBV5-1 and TRBJ2-4; 8 nucleotides align to TRBD2. Per the germline V gene, CDR1 is SGHRS and CDR2 is YFSETQ. The CDR3 covers 17 residues. Trimming at V came to 2 bases and at J to 0 bases, leaving 7 bases not matched to a gene.

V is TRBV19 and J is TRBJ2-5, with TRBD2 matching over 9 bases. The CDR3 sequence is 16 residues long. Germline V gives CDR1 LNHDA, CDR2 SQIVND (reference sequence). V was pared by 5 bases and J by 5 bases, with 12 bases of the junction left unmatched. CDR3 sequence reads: CASSPSLAGDPETQYF. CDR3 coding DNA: TGTGCCAGTAGTCCCTCGTTAGCGGGGGATCCCGAGACCCAGTACTTC.

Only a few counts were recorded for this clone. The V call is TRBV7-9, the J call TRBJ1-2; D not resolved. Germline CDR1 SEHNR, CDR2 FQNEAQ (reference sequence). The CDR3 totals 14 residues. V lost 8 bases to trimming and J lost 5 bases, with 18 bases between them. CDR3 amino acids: CASLPAVSLYGYTF. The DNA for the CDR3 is TGTGCCAGCTTACCGGCGGTTTCATTGTATGGCTACACCTTC.

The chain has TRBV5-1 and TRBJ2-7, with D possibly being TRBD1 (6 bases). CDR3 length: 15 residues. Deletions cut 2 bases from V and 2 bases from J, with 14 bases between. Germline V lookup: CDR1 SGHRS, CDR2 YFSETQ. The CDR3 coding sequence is TGCGCCAGCAGCTTAACAGGGAGAGGGGCCTACGAGCAGTACTTC. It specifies CASSLTGRGAYEQYF.

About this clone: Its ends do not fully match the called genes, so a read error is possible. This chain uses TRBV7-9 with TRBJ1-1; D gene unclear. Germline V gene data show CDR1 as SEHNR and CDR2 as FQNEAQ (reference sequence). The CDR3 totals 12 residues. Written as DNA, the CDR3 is TGTTCCAGCAGCCAACAGTACACTGAAGCTTTCTTT. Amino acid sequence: CSSSQQYTEAFF.

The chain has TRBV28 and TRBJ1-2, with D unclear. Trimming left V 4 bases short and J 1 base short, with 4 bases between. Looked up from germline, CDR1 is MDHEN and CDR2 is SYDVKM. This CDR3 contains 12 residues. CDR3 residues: CASSSFNYGYTF. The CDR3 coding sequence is TGTGCCAGCAGTTCTTTTAACTATGGCTACACCTTC.

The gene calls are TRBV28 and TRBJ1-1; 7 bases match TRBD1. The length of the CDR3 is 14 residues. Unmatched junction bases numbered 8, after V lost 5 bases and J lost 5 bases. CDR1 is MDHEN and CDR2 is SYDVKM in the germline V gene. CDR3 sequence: CASSHTGAVTEAFF. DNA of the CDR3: TGTGCCAGCAGTCATACAGGGGCTGTAACTGAAGCTTTCTTT.

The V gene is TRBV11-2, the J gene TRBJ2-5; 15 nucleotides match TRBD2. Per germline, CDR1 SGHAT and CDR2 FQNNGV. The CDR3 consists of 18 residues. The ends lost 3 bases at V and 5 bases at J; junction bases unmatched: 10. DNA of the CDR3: TGTGCCAGCAGCTTGCGGACTAGCGGGGGGGCCGGCGGGGAGACCCAGTACTTC. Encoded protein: CASSLRTSGGAGGETQYF. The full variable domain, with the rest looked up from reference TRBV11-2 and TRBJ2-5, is EAGVAQSPRYKIIEKRQSVAFWCNPISGHATLYWYQQILGQGPKLLIQFQNNGVVDDSQLPKDRFSAERLKGVDSTLKIQPAKLEDSAVYLCASSLRTSGGAGGETQYFGPGTRLLVL.

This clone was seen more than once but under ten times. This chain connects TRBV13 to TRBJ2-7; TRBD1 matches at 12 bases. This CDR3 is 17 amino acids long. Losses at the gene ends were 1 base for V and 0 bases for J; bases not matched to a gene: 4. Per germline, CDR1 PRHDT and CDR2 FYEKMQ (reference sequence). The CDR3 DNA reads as TGTGCCAGCAGCTTAGTCGGGACAGGGGGCAGCTCCTACGAGCAGTACTTC. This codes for CASSLVGTGGSSYEQYF.

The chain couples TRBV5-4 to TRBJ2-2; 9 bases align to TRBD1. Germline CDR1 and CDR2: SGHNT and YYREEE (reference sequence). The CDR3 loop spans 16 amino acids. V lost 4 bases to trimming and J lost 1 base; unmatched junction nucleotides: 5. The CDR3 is CASSVEDRGNTGELFF. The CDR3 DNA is TGTGCCAGCAGCGTAGAGGACAGGGGGAACACCGGGGAGCTGTTTTTT.

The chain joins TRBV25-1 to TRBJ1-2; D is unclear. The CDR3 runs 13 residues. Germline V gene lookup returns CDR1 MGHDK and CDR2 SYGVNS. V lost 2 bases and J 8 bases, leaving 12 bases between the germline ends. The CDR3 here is CASSEPRREGYTF. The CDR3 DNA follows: TGTGCCAGCAGTGAACCCCGACGGGAAGGCTACACCTTC.